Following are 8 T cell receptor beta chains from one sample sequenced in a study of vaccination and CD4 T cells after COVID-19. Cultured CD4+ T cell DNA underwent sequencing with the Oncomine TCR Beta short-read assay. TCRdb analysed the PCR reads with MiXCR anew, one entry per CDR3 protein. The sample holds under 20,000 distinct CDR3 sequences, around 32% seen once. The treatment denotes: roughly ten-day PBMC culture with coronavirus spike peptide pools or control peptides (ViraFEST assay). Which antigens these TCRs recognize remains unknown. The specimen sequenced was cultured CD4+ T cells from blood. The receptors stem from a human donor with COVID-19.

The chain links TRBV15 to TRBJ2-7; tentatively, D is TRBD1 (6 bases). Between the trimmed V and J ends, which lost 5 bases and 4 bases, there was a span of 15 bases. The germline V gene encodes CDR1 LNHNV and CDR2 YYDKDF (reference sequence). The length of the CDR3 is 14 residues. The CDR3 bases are TGTGCCACCAGCTCGAGGCAGGGGCCGTACGAGCAGTACTTC. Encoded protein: CATSSRQGPYEQYF.

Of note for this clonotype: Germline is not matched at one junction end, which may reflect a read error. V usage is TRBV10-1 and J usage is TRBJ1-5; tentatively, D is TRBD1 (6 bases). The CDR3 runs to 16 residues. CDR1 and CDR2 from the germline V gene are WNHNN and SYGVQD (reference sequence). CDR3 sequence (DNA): TGCGCCAGCACCTCCGGGGGCGTCTTTAGCGATCAGCCCCAGCATTTT. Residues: CASTSGGVFSDQPQHF.

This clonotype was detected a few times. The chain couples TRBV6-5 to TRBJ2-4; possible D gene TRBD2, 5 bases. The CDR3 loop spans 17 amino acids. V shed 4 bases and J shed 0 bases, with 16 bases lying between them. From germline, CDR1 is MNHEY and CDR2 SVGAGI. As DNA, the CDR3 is TGTGCCAGCAGTTTCCGGACTCTTCCGCTAGCCAAAAACATTCAGTACTTC. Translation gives CASSFRTLPLAKNIQYF.

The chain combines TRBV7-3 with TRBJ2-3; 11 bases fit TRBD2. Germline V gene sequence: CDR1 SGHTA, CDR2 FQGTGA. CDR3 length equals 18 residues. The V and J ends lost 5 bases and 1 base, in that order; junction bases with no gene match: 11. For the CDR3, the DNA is TGTGCCAGCAGCAGAAACAAACCGGGACTAGCGGGCACAGATACGCAGTATTTT. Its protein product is CASSRNKPGLAGTDTQYF.

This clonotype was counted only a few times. Here the CDR3 reads CASSKTSGPRSSGNTIYF. The CDR3 DNA follows: TGTGCCAGCAGCAAGACCTCGGGACCACGCAGCTCTGGAAACACCATATATTTT. This sequence joins TRBV21-1 and TRBJ1-3; the table assigns TRBD1, which was not confirmed against the DNA. TRBV21-1 is reported as a pseudogene. The CDR3 spans 18 residues.

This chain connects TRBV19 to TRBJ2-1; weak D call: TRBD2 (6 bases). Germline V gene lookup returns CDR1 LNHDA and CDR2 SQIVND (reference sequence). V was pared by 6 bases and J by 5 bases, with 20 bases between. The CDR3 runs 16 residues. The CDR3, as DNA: TGTGCCAGTAGAGGGGTACGGGGGTTGGGCAACAATGAGCAGTTCTTC. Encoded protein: CASRGVRGLGNNEQFF.

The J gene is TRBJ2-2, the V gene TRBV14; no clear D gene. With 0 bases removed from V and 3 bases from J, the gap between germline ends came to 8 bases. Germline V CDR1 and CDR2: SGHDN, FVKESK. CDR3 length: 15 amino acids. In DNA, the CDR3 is TGTGCCAGCAGCCAAGAATTCCAAGACACCGGGGAGCTGTTTTTT. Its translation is CASSQEFQDTGELFF. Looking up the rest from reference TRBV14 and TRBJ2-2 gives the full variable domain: EAGVTQFPSHSVIEKGQTVTLRCDPISGHDNLYWYRRVMGKEIKFLLHFVKESKQDESGMPNNRFLAERTGGTYSTLKVQPAELEDSGVYFCASSQEFQDTGELFFGEGSRLTVL.

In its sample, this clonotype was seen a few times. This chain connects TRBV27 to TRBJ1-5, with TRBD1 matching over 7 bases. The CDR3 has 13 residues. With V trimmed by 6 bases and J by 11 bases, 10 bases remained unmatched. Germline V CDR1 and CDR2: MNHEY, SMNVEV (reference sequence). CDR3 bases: TGTGCCAGCAGCGAGACAGGGACGACGTCCCAGCATTTT. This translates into CASSETGTTSQHF.